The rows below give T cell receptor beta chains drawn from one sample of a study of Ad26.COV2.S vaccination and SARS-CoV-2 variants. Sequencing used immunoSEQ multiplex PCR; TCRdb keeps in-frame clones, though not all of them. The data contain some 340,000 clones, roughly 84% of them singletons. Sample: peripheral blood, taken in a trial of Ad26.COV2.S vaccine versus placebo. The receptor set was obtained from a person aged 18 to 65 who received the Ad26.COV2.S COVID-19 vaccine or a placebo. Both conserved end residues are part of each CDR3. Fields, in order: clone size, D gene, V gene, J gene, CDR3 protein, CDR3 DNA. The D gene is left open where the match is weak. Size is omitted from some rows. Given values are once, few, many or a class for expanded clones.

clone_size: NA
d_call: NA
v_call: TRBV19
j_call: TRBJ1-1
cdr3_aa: CASSLQGATEAFF
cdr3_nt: TGTGCCAGTAGTCTCCAGGGAGCAACTGAAGCTTTCTTT

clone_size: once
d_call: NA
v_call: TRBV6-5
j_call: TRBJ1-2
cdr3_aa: CASSPGVYGYTF
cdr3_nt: TGTGCCAGCAGCCCGGGCGTCTATGGCTACACCTTC

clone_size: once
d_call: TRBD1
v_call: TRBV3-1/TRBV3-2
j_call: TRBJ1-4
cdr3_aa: CASSQDFGQAGKLFF
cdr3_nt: TGTGCCAGCAGCCAAGATTTCGGACAGGCCGGAAAACTGTTTTTT

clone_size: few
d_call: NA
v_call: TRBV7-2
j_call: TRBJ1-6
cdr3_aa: CASSLGKGPQNVSPLHF
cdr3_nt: TGTGCCAGCAGCTTAGGCAAGGGACCCCAGAACGTGTCACCCCTCCACTTT

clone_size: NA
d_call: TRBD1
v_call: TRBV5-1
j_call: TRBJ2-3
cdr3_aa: CASTPGTGTDTQYF
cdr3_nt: TGCGCCAGCACCCCCGGGACAGGCACAGATACGCAGTATTTT

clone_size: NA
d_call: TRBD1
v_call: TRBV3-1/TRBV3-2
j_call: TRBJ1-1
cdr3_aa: CASSRGSPQGPGTAFF
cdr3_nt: TGTGCCAGCAGCCGTGGGTCCCCACAGGGGCCCGGGACGGCTTTCTTT

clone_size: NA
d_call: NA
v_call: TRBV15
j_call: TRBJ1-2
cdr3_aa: CATSREGPANYGYTF
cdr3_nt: TGTGCCACCAGCAGAGAGGGGCCAGCTAACTATGGCTACACCTTC

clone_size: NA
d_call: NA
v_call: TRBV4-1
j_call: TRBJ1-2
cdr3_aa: CASSQHPKDGYTF
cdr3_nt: TGCGCCAGCAGCCAACACCCCAAGGATGGCTACACCTTC

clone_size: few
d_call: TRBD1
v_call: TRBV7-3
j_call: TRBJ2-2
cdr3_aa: CASSLDRGTGELFF
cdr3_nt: TGTGCCAGCAGCTTAGACAGGGGGACCGGGGAGCTGTTTTTT

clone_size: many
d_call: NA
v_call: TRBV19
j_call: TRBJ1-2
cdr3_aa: CASLTGSGYTF
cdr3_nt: TGTGCCAGCCTGACGGGGAGCGGCTACACCTTC

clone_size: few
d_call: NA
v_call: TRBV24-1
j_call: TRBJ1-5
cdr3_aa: CATIGRPGEPQHF
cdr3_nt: TGTGCCACCATAGGCAGGCCCGGGGAGCCCCAGCATTTT

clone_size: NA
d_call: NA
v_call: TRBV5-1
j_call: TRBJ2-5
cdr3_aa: CASTLTGRPQETQYF
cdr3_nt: TGCGCCAGCACCCTCACCGGACGGCCACAAGAGACCCAGTACTTC

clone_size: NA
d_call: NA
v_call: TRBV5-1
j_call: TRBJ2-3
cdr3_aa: CASSPRSRTDTQYF
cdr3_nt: TGCGCCAGCAGCCCCAGGAGTCGGACAGATACGCAGTATTTT

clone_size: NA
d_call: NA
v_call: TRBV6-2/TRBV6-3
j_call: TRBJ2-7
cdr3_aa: CASSPPPGPSYEQYF
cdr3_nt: TGTGCCAGCAGCCCTCCGCCAGGGCCTTCCTACGAGCAGTACTTC

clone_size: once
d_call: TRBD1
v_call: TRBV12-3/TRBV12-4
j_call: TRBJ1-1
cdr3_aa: CASSLRQGARAFF
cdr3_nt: TGTGCCAGCAGTTTAAGGCAGGGGGCTCGCGCTTTCTTT

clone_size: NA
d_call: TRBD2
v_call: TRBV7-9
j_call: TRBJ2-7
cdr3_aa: CASSLGLADYEQYF
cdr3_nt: TGTGCCAGCAGCTTAGGGCTAGCGGACTACGAGCAGTACTTC

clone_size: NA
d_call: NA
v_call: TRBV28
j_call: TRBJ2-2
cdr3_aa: CASSFWLPGGSTGELFF
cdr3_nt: TGTGCCAGCAGTTTTTGGTTACCGGGCGGCAGCACCGGGGAGCTGTTTTTT

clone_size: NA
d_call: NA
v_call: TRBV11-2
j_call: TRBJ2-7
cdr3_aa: CASSLWDQGPPGQYF
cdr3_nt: TGTGCCAGCAGCTTATGGGATCAGGGGCCCCCAGGGCAGTACTTC

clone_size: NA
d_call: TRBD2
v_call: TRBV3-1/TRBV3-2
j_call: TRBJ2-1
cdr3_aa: CASSQVTSGGFFRYNEQFF
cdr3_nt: TGTGCCAGCAGCCAGGTCACTAGCGGGGGGTTCTTTAGGTACAATGAGCAGTTCTTC

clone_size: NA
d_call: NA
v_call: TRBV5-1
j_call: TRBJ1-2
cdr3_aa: CASNRGADSLGDYGYTF
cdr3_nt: TGCGCCAGCAACCGGGGGGCCGACAGCCTCGGGGACTATGGCTACACCTTC

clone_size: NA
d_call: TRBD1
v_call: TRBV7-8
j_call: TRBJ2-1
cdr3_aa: CASSFPGTGNYNEQFF
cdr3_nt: TGTGCCAGCAGCTTCCCCGGGACAGGGAACTACAATGAGCAGTTCTTC

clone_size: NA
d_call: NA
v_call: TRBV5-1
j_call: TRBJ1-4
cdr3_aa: CASSLVGDSNEKLFF
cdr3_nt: TGCGCCAGCAGCTTGGTGGGGGACTCGAATGAAAAACTGTTTTTT

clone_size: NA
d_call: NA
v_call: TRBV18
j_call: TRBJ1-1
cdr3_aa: CASSPGTLEAFF
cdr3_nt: TGTGCCAGCTCACCCGGGACACTTGAAGCTTTCTTT

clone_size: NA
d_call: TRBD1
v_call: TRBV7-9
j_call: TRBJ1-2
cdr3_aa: CASRTGQGREGYTF
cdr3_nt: TGTGCCAGCAGGACCGGACAGGGGCGGGAAGGCTACACCTTC

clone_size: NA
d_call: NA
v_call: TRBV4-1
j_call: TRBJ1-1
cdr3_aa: CASSHSNPRGWGMNTEAFF
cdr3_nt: TGCGCCAGCAGCCACTCTAACCCGAGGGGCTGGGGTATGAACACTGAAGCTTTCTTT

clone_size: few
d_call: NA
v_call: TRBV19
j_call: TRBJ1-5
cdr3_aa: CASSGRVGDSNQPQHF
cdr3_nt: TGTGCCAGTAGTGGCAGGGTAGGCGATAGCAATCAGCCCCAGCATTTT

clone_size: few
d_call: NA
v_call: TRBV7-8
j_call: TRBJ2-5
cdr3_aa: CASSEDSPPQGTQYF
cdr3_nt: TGTGCCAGCAGCGAGGACTCCCCGCCCCAAGGGACCCAGTACTTC

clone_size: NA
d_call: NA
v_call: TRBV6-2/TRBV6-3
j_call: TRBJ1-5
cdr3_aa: CASSTGQPQHF
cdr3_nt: TGTGCCAGCAGTACGGGTCAGCCCCAGCATTTT

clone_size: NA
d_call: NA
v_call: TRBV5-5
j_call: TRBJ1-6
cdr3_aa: CASSWDRGSPLHF
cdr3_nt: TGTGCCAGCAGCTGGGACCGGGGGTCACCCCTCCACTTT